The T cell receptor (beta chain) described here comes from a study of T-cell reconstitution after alpha-beta-depleted transplantation in children. Overall study findings and caveats: At one year after transplant, newly produced T cells mostly accounted for T-cell counts and diversity. Recipient T cells and thymic progenitors that survived were the source of the high TCRbeta diversity seen at day 60 in some patients.

Germline V gene data show CDR1 as SGHTA and CDR2 as FQGNSA. The CDR3 covers 14 residues. Trimming took off 7 bases at V and 3 bases at J, with 15 bases between the two ends. As concerns this clonotype: Its specificity is not known.

For TCRbeta, the library was prepared with unique molecular identifiers. In TCRdb, the PCR reads were re-called with MiXCR into one record per CDR3 protein. The sample lists some 110,000 distinct CDR3 sequences; 10% were seen once. The sequence derives from a boy younger than 10 with acute lymphoblastic leukemia, due to receive a stem cell transplant. This sequence joins TRBV7-2 and TRBJ1-1; no clear D gene. The sequenced sample was PBMCs, obtained before TCRalphabeta/CD19-depleted stem cell transplant. In nucleotides, the CDR3 is TGTGCCAGCACCCCCACGAGGCATTACACTGAAGCTTTCTTT. Its protein product is CASTPTRHYTEAFF.